This TCR beta chain derives from a study of blood T cells in healthy people across ages. Germline lookup yields CDR1 MNHNS and CDR2 SASEGT. V was clipped by 1 base and J by 9 bases, with 3 bases between them. The length of the CDR3 is 10 residues. Using a J-beta primer mix together with a sample-barcoded 5' primer, a second PCR was run for about 6 to 11 cycles. One entry per CDR3 protein results from TCRdb running MiXCR on the 5' RACE reads. This table has roughly 800,000 distinct CDR3 sequences, 20% to 25% appearing once. The same sample was also studied in work on T cells of mothers and their children.

This clonotype was sampled from a boy between 10 and 17 years old in good health. Specimen: blood. The chain couples TRBV6-1 to TRBJ1-1; D call uncertain. The DNA for the CDR3 is TGTGCCAGCAGTGAAGTGAAAGCTTTCTTT. It is translated as CASSEVKAFF.